This is a list of T cell receptor beta chains from one sample in a study of post-analysis software for immune sequencing data. TCRdb reprocessed the PCR reads with MiXCR, giving one entry per CDR3 protein. The sample has about 570,000 distinct CDR3 sequences; under 40% are singletons. The sequencing input was blood. The receptor source for this set is a girl aged 2-17 years with multiple sclerosis. CDR3s include the opening cysteine and the closing phenylalanine or tryptophan.

j_call,v_call,cdr3_aa
TRBJ2-3,TRBV6-1,CASSLGLAGVDSRTDTQYF
TRBJ2-1,TRBV2,CASTRRLAGDNEQFF
TRBJ2-1,TRBV6-5,CASTQTGGDEQFF
TRBJ1-2,TRBV6-2/TRBV6-3,CASSLGSTWGYTF
TRBJ2-1,TRBV20-1,CSAILTLAGETKNEQFF
TRBJ1-2,TRBV29-1,CSVERDASWEGYTF
TRBJ2-3,TRBV10-3,CAIATSGKSTDTQYF
.,TRBV25-1,CASSDSTWQGTCEQYF
TRBJ1-2,TRBV6-5,CASSRQSQVNYGYTF
TRBJ2-1,TRBV6-6,CASSYSTFDNNEQFF
TRBJ2-3,TRBV5-1,CASSLERGDVNTQYF
TRBJ1-1,TRBV28,CASSLSPGTNTEAFF
TRBJ2-7,TRBV20-1,CSAREGPGLVSYEQYF
TRBJ2-7,TRBV18,CASSPGGTPSSYEQYF